This T cell receptor (beta chain) is from a study of blood T cell repertoires in COVID-19 (dated by TCRdb to the early 2020s). Regarding the research as a whole: Samples from collaborators originated in the United States, Italy and Spain and spanned both the acute and convalescent phases of COVID-19. The repertoires were released in a freely available public database intended as a resource for research on the immune response to SARS-CoV-2. Where HLA class I and class II types were available, the types were taken from metadata supplied by the sample provider, not from assay-based typing. The dataset comprised deeply sampled blood TCRbeta repertoires from subjects exposed to, actively infected with, or recovered from COVID-19. A de-identified subject ID, COVID-19 status, age in years and sex were almost always included in the sample metadata. The material from the prospective study consisted of cDNA or gDNA derived from T cells, B-cell-depleted T cells, or PBMCs. Samples were obtained from the ongoing ImmuneRACE study (first 160 participants) and from roughly 1,300 subjects provided by 6 global collaborators. Overall study results and their limits: Clinical and demographic metadata were provided uncurated, with the amount varying by source and participant.

Turning to this clone: The clone's antigen remains unknown. It has no much larger one-base neighbor in the sample; base qualities were not kept.

In Seattle, one collaborating source enrolled patients while the infection was active and tracked those patients longitudinally over the course of disease. Each collaborating institution followed its own protocols to collect whole blood in K2EDTA tubes. Collaborator samples were shipped for TCRbeta analysis as frozen whole blood, isolated PBMCs, or DNA extracted from either sample type. The immunoSEQ Assay, a bias-controlled multiplex PCR, was used to amplify TCRbeta CDR3 regions from genomic DNA. In the source study's methods: Nucleated cell counts per sample were estimated from amplification of reference gene primers within the assay. To quantify the absolute abundance of each unique TCRbeta CDR3 rearrangement, sequence reads were collapsed and filtered. For each sample, productive Simpson clonality was calculated as the square root of Simpson's diversity index across productive rearrangements. The source is immuneACCESS, and TCRdb retained only in-frame sequences with V and J called. Part of the clones is not carried over; for the studies checked, unresolved V genes explain less than half of this, and the remainder is unexplained. V and J calls and clone size follow that table, whereas D and trimming were derived from the DNA. This sample gives about 97,000 clones in total; 87% of them show up just once. The ten largest clones take up more than 5% of the sample.

The sample taken for sequencing was peripheral blood. This receptor was taken from a woman aged 45-59 years with COVID-19, enrolled during active disease.

The CDR3 protein: CASKGQGIDNEQFF. The sequence in DNA is TGCGCCAGCAAGGGACAGGGGATTGACAATGAGCAGTTCTTC. The chain was built from TRBV5-1 and TRBJ2-1; a stretch of 10 junction bases matches TRBD1. After removal of 6 bases from V and 5 bases from J, the junction retains 5 bases not matched to a gene. The CDR3 has 14 amino acids, counting the end cysteine and phenylalanine. CDR3 DNA is the only sequence kept; it has 42 bases, read in frame from the first base. Reading the germline V gene gives CDR1 SGHRS and CDR2 YFSETQ.